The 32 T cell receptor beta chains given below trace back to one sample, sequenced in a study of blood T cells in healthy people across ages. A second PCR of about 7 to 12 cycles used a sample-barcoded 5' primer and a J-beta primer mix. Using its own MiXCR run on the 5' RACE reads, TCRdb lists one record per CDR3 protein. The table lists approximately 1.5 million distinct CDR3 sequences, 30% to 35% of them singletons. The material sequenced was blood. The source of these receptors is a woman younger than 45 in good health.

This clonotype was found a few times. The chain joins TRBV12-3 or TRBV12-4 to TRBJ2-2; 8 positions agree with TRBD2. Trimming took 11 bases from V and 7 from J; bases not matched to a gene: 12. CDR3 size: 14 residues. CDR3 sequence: CASQRETVLGELFF. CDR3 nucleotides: TGTGCCTCTCAGCGGGAGACAGTTCTCGGGGAGCTGTTTTTT.

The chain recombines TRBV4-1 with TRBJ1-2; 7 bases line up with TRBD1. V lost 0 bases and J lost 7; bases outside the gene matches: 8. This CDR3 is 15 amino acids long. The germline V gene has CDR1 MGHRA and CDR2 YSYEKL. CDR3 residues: CASSQERQGSGGYTF. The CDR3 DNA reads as TGCGCCAGCAGCCAAGAGAGACAGGGAAGCGGTGGCTACACCTTC.

The CDR3 DNA is TGTGCCAGCAGTGAAGCGCCGGGACTACCCTACGAGCAGTACTTC. Its translation is CASSEAPGLPYEQYF. This sequence joins TRBV2 and TRBJ2-7; 7 bases are shared with TRBD2. V was pared by 0 bases and J by 2 bases, with 4 bases of the junction left unmatched. This CDR3 contains 15 residues. Germline CDR1 reads SNHLY; CDR2 reads FYNNEI.

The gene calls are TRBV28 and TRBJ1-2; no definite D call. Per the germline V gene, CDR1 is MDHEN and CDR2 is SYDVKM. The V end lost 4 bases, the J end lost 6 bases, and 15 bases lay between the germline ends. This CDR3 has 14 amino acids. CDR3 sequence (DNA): TGTGCCAGCAGTTCAGACCTTGAAGTGAATGGCTACACCTTC. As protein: CASSSDLEVNGYTF.

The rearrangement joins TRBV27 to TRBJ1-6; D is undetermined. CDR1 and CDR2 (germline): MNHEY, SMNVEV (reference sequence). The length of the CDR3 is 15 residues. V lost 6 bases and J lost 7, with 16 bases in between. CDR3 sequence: CASSPVEGRNSPLHF. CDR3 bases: TGTGCCAGCAGCCCGGTAGAAGGGAGAAATTCACCCCTCCACTTT.

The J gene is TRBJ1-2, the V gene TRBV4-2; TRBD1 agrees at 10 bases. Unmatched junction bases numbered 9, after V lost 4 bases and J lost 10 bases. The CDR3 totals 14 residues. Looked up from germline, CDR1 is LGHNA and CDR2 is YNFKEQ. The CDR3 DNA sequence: TGTGCCAGCAGCCTAGAAGGGACAGGGGTTGTCTACACCTTC. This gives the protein CASSLEGTGVVYTF.

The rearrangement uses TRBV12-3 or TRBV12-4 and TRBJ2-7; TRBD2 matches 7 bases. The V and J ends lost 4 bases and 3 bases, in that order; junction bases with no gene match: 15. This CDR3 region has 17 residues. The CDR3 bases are TGTGCCAGCAGTTCTGACCCCTTAGTAGCGGGCCACTACGAGCAGTACTTC. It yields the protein CASSSDPLVAGHYEQYF.

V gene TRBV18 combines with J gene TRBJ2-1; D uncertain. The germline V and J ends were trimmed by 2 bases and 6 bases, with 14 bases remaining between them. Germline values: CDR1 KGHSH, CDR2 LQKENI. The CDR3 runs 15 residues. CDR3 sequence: CASSPSGLTSNEQFF. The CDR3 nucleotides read TGTGCCAGCTCACCATCCGGGCTTACCTCCAATGAGCAGTTCTTC.

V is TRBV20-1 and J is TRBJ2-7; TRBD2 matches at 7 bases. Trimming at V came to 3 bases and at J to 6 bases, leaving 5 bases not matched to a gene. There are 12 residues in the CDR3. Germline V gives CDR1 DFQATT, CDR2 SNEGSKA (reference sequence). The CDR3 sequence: CSARVREGEQYF. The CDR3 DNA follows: TGCAGTGCTAGGGTCAGGGAGGGCGAGCAGTACTTC.

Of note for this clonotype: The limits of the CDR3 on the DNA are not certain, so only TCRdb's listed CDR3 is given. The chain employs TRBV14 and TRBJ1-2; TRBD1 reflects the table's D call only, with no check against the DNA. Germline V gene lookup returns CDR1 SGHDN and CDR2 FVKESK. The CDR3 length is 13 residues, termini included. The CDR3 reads CASSYGQYFGYTF.

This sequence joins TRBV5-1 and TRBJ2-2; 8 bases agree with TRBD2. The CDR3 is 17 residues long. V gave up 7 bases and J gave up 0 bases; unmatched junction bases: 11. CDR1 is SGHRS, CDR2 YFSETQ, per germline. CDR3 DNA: TGCGCCAGCCAAGGTTGGGCTAGCGGGTCGAACACCGGGGAGCTGTTTTTT. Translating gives CASQGWASGSNTGELFF.

Here the CDR3 reads CASSSGTGGPFF. The CDR3 DNA follows: TGTGCCAGCAGTTCAGGCACCGGGGGGCCGTTTTTT. The J gene is TRBJ2-2, the V gene TRBV12-3 or TRBV12-4; tentatively, D is TRBD2 (7 bases). The CDR3 consists of 12 residues. V was shortened by 4 bases and J by 16 bases, with 16 bases between the two germline ends.

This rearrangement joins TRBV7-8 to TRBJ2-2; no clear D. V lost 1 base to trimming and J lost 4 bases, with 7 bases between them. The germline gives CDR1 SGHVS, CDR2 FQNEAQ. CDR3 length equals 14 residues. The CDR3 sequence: CASSLVFPTGELFF. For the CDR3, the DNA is TGTGCCAGCAGCTTAGTCTTCCCCACCGGGGAGCTGTTTTTT.

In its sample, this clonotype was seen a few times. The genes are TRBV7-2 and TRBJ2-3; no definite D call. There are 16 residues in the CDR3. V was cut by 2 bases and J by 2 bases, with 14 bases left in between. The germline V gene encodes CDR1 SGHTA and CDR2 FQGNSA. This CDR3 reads CASSLMGSSPTDTQYF. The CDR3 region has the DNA TGTGCCAGCAGCTTAATGGGCAGTTCACCCACAGATACGCAGTATTTT.

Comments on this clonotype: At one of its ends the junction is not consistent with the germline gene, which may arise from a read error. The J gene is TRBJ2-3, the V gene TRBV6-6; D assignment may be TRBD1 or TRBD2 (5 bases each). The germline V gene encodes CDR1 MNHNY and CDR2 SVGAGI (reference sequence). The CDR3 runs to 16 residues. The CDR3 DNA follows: TGTGCCAGCAGGGGGGACCATTTAGGAAGCACAGATACGCAATATTTT. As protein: CASRGDHLGSTDTQYF.

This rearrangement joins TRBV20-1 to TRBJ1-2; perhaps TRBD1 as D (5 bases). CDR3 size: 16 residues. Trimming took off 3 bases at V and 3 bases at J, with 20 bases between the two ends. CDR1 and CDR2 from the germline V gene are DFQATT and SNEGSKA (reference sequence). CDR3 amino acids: CSASSGEKASDYGYTF. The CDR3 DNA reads TGCAGTGCTAGTTCGGGGGAAAAGGCATCTGACTATGGCTACACCTTC.

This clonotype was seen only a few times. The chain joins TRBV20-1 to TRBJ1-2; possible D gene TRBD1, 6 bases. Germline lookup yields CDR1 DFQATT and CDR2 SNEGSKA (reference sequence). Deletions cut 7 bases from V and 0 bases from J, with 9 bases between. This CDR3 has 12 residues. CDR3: CSGTEPNYGYTF. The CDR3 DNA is TGCAGTGGGACAGAGCCTAACTATGGCTACACCTTC.

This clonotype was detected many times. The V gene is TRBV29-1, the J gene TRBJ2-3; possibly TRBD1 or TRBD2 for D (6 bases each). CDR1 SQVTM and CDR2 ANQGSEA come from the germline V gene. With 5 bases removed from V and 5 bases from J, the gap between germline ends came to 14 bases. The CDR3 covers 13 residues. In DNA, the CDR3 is TGCAGCGTTCCGGGGGCGCTTGGAGATACGCAGTATTTT. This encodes CSVPGALGDTQYF.

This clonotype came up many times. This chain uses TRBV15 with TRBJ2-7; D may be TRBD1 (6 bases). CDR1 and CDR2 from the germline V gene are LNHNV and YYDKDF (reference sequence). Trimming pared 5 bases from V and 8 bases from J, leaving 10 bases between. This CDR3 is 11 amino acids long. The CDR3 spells CATSLDRQQYF. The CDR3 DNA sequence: TGTGCCACCAGCTTGGACAGACAGCAGTACTTC. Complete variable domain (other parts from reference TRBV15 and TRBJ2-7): DAMVIQNPRYQVTQFGKPVTLSCSQTLNHNVMYWYQQKSSQAPKLLFHYYDKDFNNEADTPDNFQSRRPNTSFCFLDIRSPGLGDTAMYLCATSLDRQQYFGPGTRLTVT.

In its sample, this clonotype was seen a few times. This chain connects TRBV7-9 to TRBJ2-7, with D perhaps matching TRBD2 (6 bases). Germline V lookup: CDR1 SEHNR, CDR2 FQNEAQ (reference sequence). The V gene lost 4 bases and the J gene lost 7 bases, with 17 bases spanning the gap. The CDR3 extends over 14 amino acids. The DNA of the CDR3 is TGTGCCAGCAGCTCCGGACTCGTCGCGGGGGAGCAGTACTTC. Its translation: CASSSGLVAGEQYF.

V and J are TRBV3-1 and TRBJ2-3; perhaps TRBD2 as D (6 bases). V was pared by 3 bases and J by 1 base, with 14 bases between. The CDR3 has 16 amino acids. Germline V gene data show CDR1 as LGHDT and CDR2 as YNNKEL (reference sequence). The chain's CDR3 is CASSQGGARGTDTQYF. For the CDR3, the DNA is TGTGCCAGCAGCCAGGGCGGGGCGCGGGGCACAGATACGCAGTATTTT.

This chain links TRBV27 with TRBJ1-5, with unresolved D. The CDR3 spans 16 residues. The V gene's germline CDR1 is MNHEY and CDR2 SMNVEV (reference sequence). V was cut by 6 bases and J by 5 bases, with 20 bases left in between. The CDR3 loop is CASSPSLGERDQPQHF. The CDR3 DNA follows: TGTGCCAGCAGCCCCTCTCTCGGGGAGCGGGATCAGCCCCAGCATTTT.

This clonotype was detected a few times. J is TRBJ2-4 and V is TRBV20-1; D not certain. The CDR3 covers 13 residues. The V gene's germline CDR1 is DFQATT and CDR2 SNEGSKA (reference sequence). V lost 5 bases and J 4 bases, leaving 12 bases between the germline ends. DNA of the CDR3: TGCAGTGCTCCCCCGGAGAATAAAAACATTCAGTACTTC. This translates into CSAPPENKNIQYF.

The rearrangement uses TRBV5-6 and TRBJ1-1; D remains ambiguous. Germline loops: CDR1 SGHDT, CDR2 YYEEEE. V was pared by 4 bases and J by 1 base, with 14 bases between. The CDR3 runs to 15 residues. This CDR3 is CASSLLTRENTEAFF. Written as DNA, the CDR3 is TGTGCCAGCAGCCTATTAACAAGGGAGAACACTGAAGCTTTCTTT.

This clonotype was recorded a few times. This CDR3 is CASSYRTGVESLNTEAFF. The CDR3 nucleotides are TGTGCCAGCAGTTATCGGACAGGGGTTGAGTCCCTGAACACTGAAGCTTTCTTT. The genes are TRBV6-5 and TRBJ1-1, with 9 bases that match TRBD1. Germline V gene sequence: CDR1 MNHEY, CDR2 SVGAGI. V shed 3 bases, J shed 0 bases, and the junction held 11 bases outside the gene matches. This CDR3 spans 18 amino acids.

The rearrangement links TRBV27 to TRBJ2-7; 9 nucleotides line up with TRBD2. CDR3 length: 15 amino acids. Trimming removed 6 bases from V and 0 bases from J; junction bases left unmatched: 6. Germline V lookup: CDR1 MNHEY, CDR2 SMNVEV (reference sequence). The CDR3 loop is CASRRTSESSYEQYF. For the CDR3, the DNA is TGTGCCAGCAGGAGGACTAGCGAGAGCTCCTACGAGCAGTACTTC.

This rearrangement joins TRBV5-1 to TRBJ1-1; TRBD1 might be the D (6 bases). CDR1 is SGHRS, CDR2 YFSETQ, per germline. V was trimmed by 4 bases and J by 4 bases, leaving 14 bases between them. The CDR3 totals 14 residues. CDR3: CASSPGGQVTEAFF. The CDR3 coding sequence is TGCGCCAGCAGCCCCGGGGGGCAGGTCACTGAAGCTTTCTTT.

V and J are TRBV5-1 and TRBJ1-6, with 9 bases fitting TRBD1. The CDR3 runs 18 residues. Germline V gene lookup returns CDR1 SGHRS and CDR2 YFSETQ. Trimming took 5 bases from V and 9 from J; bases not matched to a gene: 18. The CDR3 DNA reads TGCGCCAGCAGGCCGGGACAGGGATCCTCCCGGAGTAGTTCACCCCTCCACTTT. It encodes CASRPGQGSSRSSSPLHF.

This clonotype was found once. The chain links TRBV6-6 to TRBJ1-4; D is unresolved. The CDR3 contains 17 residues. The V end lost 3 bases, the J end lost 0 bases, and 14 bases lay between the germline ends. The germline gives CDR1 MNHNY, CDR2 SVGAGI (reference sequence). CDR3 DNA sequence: TGTGCCAGCAGTTATCCGGGAGGTGGGACAACTAATGAAAAACTGTTTTTT. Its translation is CASSYPGGGTTNEKLFF.

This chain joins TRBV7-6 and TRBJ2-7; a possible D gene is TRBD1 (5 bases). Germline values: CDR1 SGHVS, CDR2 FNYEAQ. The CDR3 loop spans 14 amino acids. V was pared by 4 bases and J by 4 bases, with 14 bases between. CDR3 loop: CASSSQDKPYEQYF. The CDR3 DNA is TGTGCCAGCAGCTCCCAGGACAAGCCTTACGAGCAGTACTTC.

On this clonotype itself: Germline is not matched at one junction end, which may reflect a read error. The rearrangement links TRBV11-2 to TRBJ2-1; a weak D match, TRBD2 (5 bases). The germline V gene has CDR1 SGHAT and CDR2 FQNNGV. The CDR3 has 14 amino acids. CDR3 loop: CAGSLGGGYNEQFF. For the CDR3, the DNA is TGTGCCGGCAGCTTAGGCGGAGGTTACAATGAGCAGTTCTTC.

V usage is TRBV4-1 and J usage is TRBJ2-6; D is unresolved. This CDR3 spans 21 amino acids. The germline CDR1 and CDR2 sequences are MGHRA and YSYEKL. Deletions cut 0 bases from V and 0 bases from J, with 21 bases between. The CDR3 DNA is TGCGCCAGCAGCCAAGAAATAGCCCGGCGACCTCATAGCTCTGGGGCCAACGTCCTGACTTTC. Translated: CASSQEIARRPHSSGANVLTF.